Presented here are 30 T cell receptor beta chains from one specimen sequenced in a study of circulating and synovial CD4+ cells in juvenile arthritis. Repertoires were generated with immunoSEQ multiplex PCR, while TCRdb's copy carries only in-frame clones and drops some. This table has about 33,000 clones, roughly 95% appearing once. The sample comprised CD4+ T cells from blood. Every receptor here comes from a human donor with juvenile idiopathic arthritis.

This rearrangement joins TRBV5-1 to TRBJ2-6, with 9 bases identical to TRBD1. The V and J ends lost 5 bases and 0 bases, in that order; junction bases with no gene match: 6. In germline, CDR1 is SGHRS, CDR2 YFSETQ. The CDR3 spans 17 residues. As DNA, the CDR3 is TGCGCCAGCAGACGGACAGGGGCGAGCTCTGGGGCCAACGTCCTGACTTTC. It is translated as CASRRTGASSGANVLTF.

The chain couples TRBV23-1 to TRBJ2-5; TRBD2 aligns across 11 bases. TRBV23-1 is known as an ORF, though its function is uncertain. The CDR3 has 18 amino acids. V dropped 0 bases and J dropped 5; count of bases not matched to a gene: 11. The CDR3 here is CASSQSVTSGRGGETQYF. The CDR3 DNA sequence: TGCGCCAGCAGTCAATCGGTCACTAGCGGGAGAGGAGGGGAGACCCAGTACTTC.

With regard to this clone: At one end the junction does not follow the germline gene, possibly because of a read error. The rearrangement joins TRBV15 to TRBJ1-2, with D uncertain. The CDR3 extends over 14 amino acids. CDR1 is LNHNV and CDR2 is YYDKDF in the germline V gene (reference sequence). DNA for the CDR3: TGTGCCCCCAGCAGAGAACAAACCGCCTATGGCTACACCTTC. It is translated as CAPSREQTAYGYTF.

This clone came up a few times. The chain has TRBV19 and TRBJ1-4; D remains unclear. The CDR3 spans 16 residues. Germline-derived CDR1 and CDR2 are LNHDA and SQIVND (reference sequence). V lost 4 bases, J lost 3 bases, and 15 bases lay in between. CDR3 sequence (DNA): TGTGCCAGTAGTACTCGGGTCAGCGGGGCTAATGAAAAACTGTTTTTT. This sequence encodes CASSTRVSGANEKLFF. Drawing the rest from reference TRBV19 and TRBJ1-4, the complete variable domain is DGGITQSPKYLFRKEGQNVTLSCEQNLNHDAMYWYRQDPGQGLRLIYYSQIVNDFQKGDIAEGYSVSREKKESFPLTVTSAQKNPTAFYLCASSTRVSGANEKLFFGSGTQLSVL.

V gene TRBV29-1 combines with J gene TRBJ1-2; no definite D call. The CDR3 loop spans 13 amino acids. Germline-derived CDR1 and CDR2 are SQVTM and ANQGSEA. With 0 bases removed from V and 5 bases from J, the gap between germline ends came to 10 bases. The CDR3 reads CSVEERSRYGYTF. The CDR3 coding sequence is TGCAGCGTTGAAGAGAGGAGTAGATATGGCTACACCTTC.

The chain carries TRBV2 and TRBJ2-6, with a tentative D call TRBD1 (6 bases). V was pared by 5 bases and J by 3 bases, with 8 bases between. This CDR3 has 14 residues. Germline V gene lookup returns CDR1 SNHLY and CDR2 FYNNEI. The CDR3: CASSYRDGANVLTF. The CDR3, as DNA: TGTGCCAGCAGTTACAGGGATGGGGCCAACGTCCTGACTTTC.

This chain links TRBV9 with TRBJ2-1; 8 bases fit TRBD2. V was pared by 1 base and J by 8 bases, with 14 bases of the junction left unmatched. The CDR3 runs 17 residues. Germline V gives CDR1 SGDLS, CDR2 YYNGEE. The CDR3 nucleotides are TGTGCCAGCAGCGTACTACGCGGGGGGCCCGGGATCGATGAGCAGTTCTTC. Its translation is CASSVLRGGPGIDEQFF.

In the case of this clone: A junction boundary mismatches the germline segment, possibly from a read error. Other DNA sequences within the sample encode an identical CDR3. CDR3 DNA sequence: TGTGCCAGCTCGCAGCAGGGAAACTCCTATAATTCCCCCCTCCACTTT. Its protein is CASSQQGNSYNSPLHF. The J gene is TRBJ1-6, the V gene TRBV9; a weak D match, TRBD1 (5 bases). The V gene's germline CDR1 is SGDLS and CDR2 YYNGEE. The CDR3 covers 16 residues.

This chain connects TRBV5-1 to TRBJ2-5, with D perhaps matching TRBD1 (5 bases). The CDR3 totals 18 residues. From germline, CDR1 is SGHRS and CDR2 YFSETQ. V lost 0 bases and J lost 3, with 21 bases in between. This CDR3 is CASSLVDNRRTKEETQYF. The CDR3 DNA reads as TGCGCCAGCAGCTTGGTCGATAACAGGCGGACAAAGGAAGAGACCCAGTACTTC.

The genes are TRBV2 and TRBJ2-7, with D possibly TRBD1 on 5 matching bases. Looked up from germline, CDR1 is SNHLY and CDR2 is FYNNEI. The germline V and J ends were trimmed by 3 bases and 0 bases, with 15 bases remaining between them. The CDR3 runs to 16 residues. The CDR3 DNA is TGTGCCAGCAGTGATTTTAGTAGGGGCACCTCCTACGAGCAGTACTTC. Protein product: CASSDFSRGTSYEQYF.

The chain combines TRBV7-2 with TRBJ1-1, with a tentative D call TRBD1 (5 bases). This CDR3 contains 13 residues. V lost 5 bases and J 1 base, leaving 8 bases between the germline ends. Germline CDR1 reads SGHTA; CDR2 reads FQGNSA. The CDR3 protein is CASSVDRNTEAFF. CDR3 DNA sequence: TGTGCCAGCAGCGTAGACAGGAACACTGAAGCTTTCTTT.

Remarks on this clone: In the same sample, other DNA sequences code for this CDR3. The chain combines TRBV6-5 with TRBJ1-6, with 10 bases aligning to TRBD1. The V and J ends lost 7 bases and 13 bases, in that order; junction bases with no gene match: 7. Germline V gives CDR1 MNHEY, CDR2 SVGAGI. This CDR3 has 13 residues. Here the CDR3 DNA reads TGTGCCAGCACGACAGGGGGCGTTTCCCCCCTCCACTTT. It encodes CASTTGGVSPLHF.

V and J are TRBV15 and TRBJ2-7; a weak D match, TRBD1 (6 bases). Trimming removed 5 bases at V and 5 bases at J, with 16 bases between. The germline CDR1 and CDR2 sequences are LNHNV and YYDKDF (reference sequence). The CDR3 runs to 14 residues. The CDR3 region is CATSAQTGSHEQYF. In DNA, the CDR3 is TGTGCCACCAGCGCCCAGACAGGAAGCCACGAGCAGTACTTC.

The chain joins TRBV7-2 to TRBJ2-4, with 10 bases that match TRBD1. Germline V CDR1 and CDR2: SGHTA, FQGNSA. V was pared by 8 bases and J by 7 bases, with 5 bases of the junction left unmatched. The CDR3 consists of 13 residues. CDR3: CASGDRGPNIQYF. The CDR3 region has the DNA TGTGCCAGCGGTGACAGGGGGCCGAACATTCAGTACTTC.

The CDR3 bases are TGTGCCAGTAGTACGCCCGGGACAGTTTATGGCTACACCTTC. Protein product: CASSTPGTVYGYTF. The chain couples TRBV19 to TRBJ1-2; 7 bases line up with TRBD1. The CDR3 sequence is 14 residues long. The ends lost 4 bases at V and 5 bases at J; junction bases unmatched: 7. Germline loops: CDR1 LNHDA, CDR2 SQIVND (reference sequence).

The chain combines TRBV11-2 with TRBJ1-2; the D gene is possibly TRBD1 (5 bases). Germline CDR1 is SGHAT and CDR2 is FQNNGV. The CDR3 spans 15 residues. Trimming cost V 0 bases and J 1 base, with 9 bases left between them. The CDR3 loop is CASSLDTGGNYGYTF. The CDR3 region has the DNA TGTGCCAGCAGCTTAGATACCGGGGGTAACTATGGCTACACCTTC.

The CDR3 sequence is CASSLGEGRRGNQPQHF. DNA of the CDR3: TGTGCCAGCAGCTTGGGGGAGGGGCGGAGAGGCAATCAGCCCCAGCATTTT. The chain joins TRBV5-6 to TRBJ1-5; D might be TRBD1 (5 bases). Germline-derived CDR1 and CDR2 are SGHDT and YYEEEE. The CDR3 is 17 residues long. V lost 0 bases to trimming and J lost 2 bases, with 15 bases between them.

With regard to this clone: An end of the junction does not agree with germline; a read error may underlie this. J is TRBJ1-1 and V is TRBV16, with D tentatively TRBD1 (6 bases). CDR1 and CDR2 (germline): KGHSY, FQNENV. CDR3 length: 12 residues. The CDR3 DNA reads TGTGCCGGCAGCCAAGTAGGGGGTAGCGCTTTCTTT. It is translated as CAGSQVGGSAFF.

This clone was observed a single time. This chain uses TRBV7-3 with TRBJ2-1; 8 bases fit TRBD2. There are 15 residues in the CDR3. Germline V gene lookup returns CDR1 SGHTA and CDR2 FQGTGA. Trimming took 5 bases from V and 8 from J; bases not matched to a gene: 11. CDR3 DNA: TGTGCCAGCAGCCTCGGGAGGGCCGGCCGGGATGAGCAGTTCTTC. It yields the protein CASSLGRAGRDEQFF. Combining the CDR3 with reference TRBV7-3 and TRBJ2-1 gives the whole variable domain GAGVSQTPSNKVTEKGKYVELRCDPISGHTALYWYRQSLGQGPEFLIYFQGTGAADDSGLPNDRFFAVRPEGSVSTLKIQRTERGDSAVYLCASSLGRAGRDEQFFGPGTRLTVL.

The chain employs TRBV29-1 and TRBJ2-3, with unresolved D. The CDR3 is 12 residues long. V was trimmed by 4 bases and J by 6 bases, leaving 11 bases between them. Germline assignment: CDR1 SQVTM and CDR2 ANQGSEA. CDR3: CSVGGQFDTQYF. The CDR3 DNA follows: TGCAGCGTTGGAGGCCAGTTTGATACGCAGTATTTT.

The sample holds one count of this clone. The chain has TRBV14 and TRBJ2-7, with 13 bases that match TRBD2. Germline V CDR1 and CDR2: SGHDN, FVKESK. There are 17 residues in the CDR3. J lost 6 bases, V lost 4 bases, and 12 bases had no gene match. CDR3: CASSRSSPGLAGTEQYF. CDR3 in DNA: TGTGCCAGCAGCCGCTCTTCCCCGGGACTAGCGGGAACCGAGCAGTACTTC.

The chain employs TRBV4-2 and TRBJ2-5; no firm D call. The length of the CDR3 is 13 residues. V was cut by 0 bases and J by 5 bases, with 7 bases left in between. Germline V CDR1 and CDR2: LGHNA, YNFKEQ. The CDR3 loop reads CASSQDRRETQYF. In DNA form, the CDR3 reads TGTGCCAGCAGCCAAGATCGTCGGGAGACCCAGTACTTC.

The chain has TRBV14 and TRBJ2-7; 9 bases are a match to TRBD1. The CDR3 extends over 16 amino acids. Germline CDR1 reads SGHDN; CDR2 reads FVKESK. The V gene end was trimmed by 1 base and the J gene end by 4 bases; junction bases not matched to a gene: 8. CDR3 loop: CASSQGAGTGRYEQYF. The DNA of the CDR3 is TGTGCCAGCAGCCAAGGGGCCGGGACAGGGCGGTACGAGCAGTACTTC. Full variable domain (remainder filled in from reference TRBV14 and TRBJ2-7): EAGVTQFPSHSVIEKGQTVTLRCDPISGHDNLYWYRRVMGKEIKFLLHFVKESKQDESGMPNNRFLAERTGGTYSTLKVQPAELEDSGVYFCASSQGAGTGRYEQYFGPGTRLTVT.

The V and J genes are TRBV28 and TRBJ2-7; perhaps TRBD2 as D (6 bases). V lost 3 bases and J 6 bases, leaving 15 bases between the germline ends. Germline V gene data show CDR1 as MDHEN and CDR2 as SYDVKM. The CDR3 has 14 amino acids. Written as DNA, the CDR3 is TGTGCCAGCAGTTTGGGGGGTCAGGGTTCCGAGCAGTACTTC. Residues: CASSLGGQGSEQYF.

The gene calls are TRBV7-2 and TRBJ2-1; 8 nucleotides match TRBD2. The germline CDR1 and CDR2 sequences are SGHTA and FQGNSA. The CDR3 length is 14 residues. V lost 5 bases, J lost 6 bases, and 6 bases stayed unmatched. The CDR3 DNA reads TGTGCCAGCAGCCCCGGGACTAGTCCCAATGAGCAGTTCTTC. Protein product: CASSPGTSPNEQFF. The entire variable domain, with the rest obtained from reference TRBV7-2 and TRBJ2-1, is as follows: GAGVSQSPSNKVTEKGKDVELRCDPISGHTALYWYRQSLGQGLEFLIYFQGNSAPDKSGLPSDRFSAERTGGSVSTLTIQRTQQEDSAVYLCASSPGTSPNEQFFGPGTRLTVL.

CDR3 sequence (DNA): TGTGCCAGCAGGACAGGGGGCAACTCCGAAAAACTGTTTTTT. The encoded protein is CASRTGGNSEKLFF. The chain uses TRBV6-1 and TRBJ1-4, with TRBD1 identical over 10 bases. The CDR3 extends over 14 amino acids. V lost 6 bases to trimming and J lost 8 bases; unmatched junction nucleotides: 6. Germline values: CDR1 MNHNS, CDR2 SASEGT.

The chain employs TRBV4-1 and TRBJ1-3; maybe TRBD1 (6 bases). This CDR3 has 15 residues. CDR1 is MGHRA and CDR2 is YSYEKL in the germline V gene. V was shortened by 1 base and J by 1 base, with 8 bases between the two germline ends. The CDR3 is CASSQAGQSGNTIYF. In DNA, the CDR3 is TGCGCCAGCAGCCAAGCCGGACAGTCTGGAAACACCATATATTTT.

The chain links TRBV19 to TRBJ1-5; perhaps TRBD1 as D (5 bases). V lost 4 bases, J lost 11 bases, and 12 bases lay in between. The CDR3 sequence is 12 residues long. Germline CDR1 and CDR2: LNHDA and SQIVND (reference sequence). The CDR3, as DNA: TGTGCCAGTAGTAGAAACAGGAGGGCCCAGCATTTT. Its protein product is CASSRNRRAQHF.

The rearrangement links TRBV15 to TRBJ2-5, with 7 bases aligning to TRBD1. In germline, CDR1 is LNHNV, CDR2 YYDKDF (reference sequence). V gave up 3 bases and J gave up 9 bases; unmatched junction bases: 4. The length of the CDR3 is 12 residues. The CDR3 DNA sequence: TGTGCCACCAGCAGCCCAGGGGGTGCCCAGTACTTC. The encoded protein is CATSSPGGAQYF. Looking up the rest from reference TRBV15 and TRBJ2-5 gives the full variable domain: DAMVIQNPRYQVTQFGKPVTLSCSQTLNHNVMYWYQQKSSQAPKLLFHYYDKDFNNEADTPDNFQSRRPNTSFCFLDIRSPGLGDTAMYLCATSSPGGAQYFGPGTRLLVL.

The chain uses TRBV19 and TRBJ1-1; the D is unclear. The CDR3 has 14 amino acids. The germline V gene encodes CDR1 LNHDA and CDR2 SQIVND (reference sequence). The ends were cut back, 6 bases at V and 1 base at J, with 12 bases in the middle. CDR3 sequence (DNA): TGTGCCAGTAGGCCCTATTCCTCGAACACTGAAGCTTTCTTT. Translated: CASRPYSSNTEAFF.